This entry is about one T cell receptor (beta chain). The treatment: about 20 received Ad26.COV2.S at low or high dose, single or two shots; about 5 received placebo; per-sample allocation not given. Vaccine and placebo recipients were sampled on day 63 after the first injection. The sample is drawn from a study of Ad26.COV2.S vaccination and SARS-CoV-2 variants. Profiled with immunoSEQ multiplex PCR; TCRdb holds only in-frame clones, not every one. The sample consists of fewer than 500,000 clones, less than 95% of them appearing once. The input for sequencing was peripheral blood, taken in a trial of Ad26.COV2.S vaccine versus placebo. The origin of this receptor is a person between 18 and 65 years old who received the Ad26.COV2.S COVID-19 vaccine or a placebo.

The CDR3 protein is CASSSDRGEWYGYTF. The CDR3 nucleotides are TGCGCCAGCAGTTCCGACAGGGGAGAGTGGTATGGCTACACCTTC. This chain joins TRBV5-1 and TRBJ1-2; 8 bases map to TRBD1. CDR3 size: 15 residues. The J segment lost 5 bases and the V segment lost 5 bases, leaving 11 bases of the junction unmatched. Germline CDR1 is SGHRS and CDR2 is YFSETQ.